The rows below give T cell receptor beta chains drawn from one sample of a study of technical replicates of blood from four donors. Profiled with immunoSEQ multiplex PCR; TCRdb holds only in-frame clones, not every one. The table has some 100,000 clones, 96% seen once. Sequenced material: T cells isolated from PBMCs. Source of these receptors: a human donor in good health. Each CDR3 is given with its conserved first and last residue. Each record gives: J gene, D gene, V gene, CDR3 protein. The D gene is left open where the match is weak.

J gene: TRBJ1-3
D gene: TRBD1
V gene: TRBV7-9
CDR3 protein: CASSTNRGHTGNTIYF

J gene: TRBJ2-7
D gene: TRBD1
V gene: TRBV11-2
CDR3 protein: CASSLRGQGSYEQYF

J gene: TRBJ1-6
D gene: -
V gene: TRBV6-5
CDR3 protein: CASSYTVNSPLHF

J gene: TRBJ1-4
D gene: TRBD1
V gene: TRBV27
CDR3 protein: CASSLRGQGEGVEKLFF

J gene: TRBJ2-1
D gene: -
V gene: TRBV5-1
CDR3 protein: CASSSTGNLNNEQFF

J gene: TRBJ1-1
D gene: TRBD1
V gene: TRBV5-1
CDR3 protein: CASSLEGQGVTEAFF

J gene: TRBJ1-1
D gene: -
V gene: TRBV11-3
CDR3 protein: CASSRGVDVTEAFF

J gene: TRBJ1-5
D gene: -
V gene: TRBV7-9
CDR3 protein: CASSPAEEQGWQHF

J gene: TRBJ1-6
D gene: TRBD1
V gene: TRBV14
CDR3 protein: CASSQAGGSSYNSPLHF

J gene: TRBJ1-5
D gene: -
V gene: TRBV4-1
CDR3 protein: CASSQEWGPGQPQHF

J gene: TRBJ1-3
D gene: -
V gene: TRBV19
CDR3 protein: CASADKDPENTIYF

J gene: TRBJ2-5
D gene: TRBD2
V gene: TRBV23-1
CDR3 protein: CASSQSSREGKGTQYF

J gene: TRBJ1-2
D gene: -
V gene: TRBV9
CDR3 protein: CASSGRREQGSLQGGYTF

J gene: TRBJ1-3
D gene: -
V gene: TRBV21-1
CDR3 protein: CASSKVEYSGNTIYF

J gene: TRBJ1-4
D gene: -
V gene: TRBV19
CDR3 protein: CASSIRWGRNEKLFF

J gene: TRBJ2-2
D gene: TRBD1
V gene: TRBV6-5
CDR3 protein: CASGTGGAPPGELFF

J gene: TRBJ2-6
D gene: -
V gene: TRBV9
CDR3 protein: CASSVGALRANVLTF

J gene: TRBJ2-7
D gene: TRBD1
V gene: TRBV10-2
CDR3 protein: CASSERPGTVLDEQYF

J gene: TRBJ2-1
D gene: TRBD1
V gene: TRBV19
CDR3 protein: CASRVPGQGFNEQFF

J gene: TRBJ1-6
D gene: TRBD1
V gene: TRBV4-1
CDR3 protein: CASSLGQGARSPLHF

J gene: TRBJ2-7
D gene: TRBD1
V gene: TRBV6-1
CDR3 protein: CASSIPGTGVEQYF

J gene: TRBJ1-1
D gene: TRBD1
V gene: TRBV14
CDR3 protein: CASSPHRGVVSDTEAFF

J gene: TRBJ2-7
D gene: -
V gene: TRBV10-2
CDR3 protein: CASSQGGYEQYF

J gene: TRBJ1-4
D gene: -
V gene: TRBV4-1
CDR3 protein: CASSPGEYTTNEKLFF

J gene: TRBJ1-4
D gene: -
V gene: TRBV7-8
CDR3 protein: CASSVSRGFGTNEKLFF

J gene: TRBJ1-2
D gene: -
V gene: TRBV6-1
CDR3 protein: CASSEDPATLSNYGYTF

J gene: TRBJ2-1
D gene: TRBD2
V gene: TRBV19
CDR3 protein: CASSIAGGLYNEQFF

J gene: TRBJ2-7
D gene: TRBD1
V gene: TRBV29-1
CDR3 protein: CSVQTGGDEQYF

J gene: TRBJ2-6
D gene: TRBD2
V gene: TRBV28
CDR3 protein: CASRLTILAGGPGANVLTF

J gene: TRBJ1-2
D gene: TRBD1
V gene: TRBV6-6
CDR3 protein: CASRQGTGGNYGYTF

J gene: TRBJ1-1
D gene: -
V gene: TRBV11-1
CDR3 protein: CASSLEPGEAFF

J gene: TRBJ2-5
D gene: -
V gene: TRBV6-5
CDR3 protein: CASSYSKGGTEETQYF

J gene: TRBJ1-2
D gene: TRBD1
V gene: TRBV5-1
CDR3 protein: CASSTGQGTDYGYTF

J gene: TRBJ1-2
D gene: TRBD1
V gene: TRBV4-1
CDR3 protein: CASSQVRTGGAYGYTF

J gene: TRBJ1-1
D gene: -
V gene: TRBV21-1
CDR3 protein: CASSASRVIAECTEAFF

J gene: TRBJ1-2
D gene: -
V gene: TRBV19
CDR3 protein: CASSPRGENGYTF

J gene: TRBJ2-3
D gene: -
V gene: TRBV6-5
CDR3 protein: CASEGRDTDTQYF

J gene: TRBJ2-7
D gene: TRBD2
V gene: TRBV19
CDR3 protein: CASSPRGTPLGTSGRSEQYF

J gene: TRBJ1-2
D gene: TRBD1
V gene: TRBV10-2
CDR3 protein: CASREPHGGQGPYGYTF

J gene: TRBJ2-7
D gene: -
V gene: TRBV13
CDR3 protein: CASSSPNEGYEQYF

J gene: -
D gene: -
V gene: TRBV6-5
CDR3 protein: CASSYSVGGGYEQYF

J gene: TRBJ2-2
D gene: TRBD1
V gene: TRBV4-1
CDR3 protein: CASSQVGSTPDPTGLTGELFF

J gene: TRBJ2-1
D gene: TRBD2
V gene: TRBV4-2
CDR3 protein: CASSQEGTSYNEQFF

J gene: TRBJ2-7
D gene: -
V gene: TRBV5-5
CDR3 protein: CASSFVGSLSGSSYEQYF

J gene: TRBJ2-3
D gene: TRBD2
V gene: TRBV28
CDR3 protein: CASSPYSGSTDTQYF

J gene: TRBJ2-1
D gene: TRBD2
V gene: TRBV30
CDR3 protein: CAWNIAGGKNEQFF

J gene: TRBJ2-5
D gene: TRBD2
V gene: TRBV5-1
CDR3 protein: CASSSVAGVQETQYF

J gene: TRBJ2-7
D gene: -
V gene: TRBV5-1
CDR3 protein: CASRPGGGAYEQYF

J gene: TRBJ1-2
D gene: -
V gene: TRBV15
CDR3 protein: CATSRDLDADYGYTF

J gene: TRBJ1-5
D gene: -
V gene: TRBV28
CDR3 protein: CASSLQGADQPQHF

J gene: TRBJ1-2
D gene: TRBD1
V gene: TRBV5-1
CDR3 protein: CASSWDRDRGGYTF

J gene: TRBJ1-2
D gene: -
V gene: TRBV5-1
CDR3 protein: CASSLAEGSGNYGYTF